Each of the 15 T cell receptor beta chains below was sequenced from the same sample in a study of T cell responses to AZD1222 COVID-19 vaccine. Libraries were prepared by immunoSEQ multiplex PCR; TCRdb keeps only in-frame clonotypes and omits some of them. Seen here are over 120,000 clones, about 92% observed once, and the top ten hold over 7.5%. The input for sequencing was peripheral blood, taken on day 0 of AZD1222 vaccination. The receptors here all came from an adult in good health.

CDR3 sequence (DNA): TGTGCCAGCAGCTTACAACAGGGCGATCAGCCCCAGCATTTT. Amino acids: CASSLQQGDQPQHF. This chain links TRBV7-2 with TRBJ1-5, with a possible D match to TRBD1 (6 bases). V lost 2 bases, J lost 5 bases, and 10 bases lay in between. CDR3 length equals 14 residues. Per germline, CDR1 SGHTA and CDR2 FQGNSA. Full variable domain (outside the CDR3, taken from reference TRBV7-2 and TRBJ1-5): GAGVSQSPSNKVTEKGKDVELRCDPISGHTALYWYRQSLGQGLEFLIYFQGNSAPDKSGLPSDRFSAERTGGSVSTLTIQRTQQEDSAVYLCASSLQQGDQPQHFGDGTRLSIL.

V is TRBV11-3 and J is TRBJ2-5; 9 bases are a match to TRBD1. The CDR3 contains 15 residues. Trimming took 0 bases from V and 7 from J; bases not matched to a gene: 6. Germline assignment: CDR1 SGHNT and CDR2 YENEEA. This CDR3 reads CASSLDRGQGATQYF. CDR3 nucleotide sequence: TGTGCCAGCAGCTTAGATAGGGGACAGGGAGCGACCCAGTACTTC.

The rearrangement joins TRBV12-5 to TRBJ2-7, with TRBD2 identical over 15 bases. CDR1 LGHNT and CDR2 FRNRAP come from the germline V gene. The J segment lost 4 bases and the V segment lost 4 bases, leaving 11 bases of the junction unmatched. The CDR3 runs to 18 residues. The CDR3 DNA sequence: TGTGCTAGTGGTTCCGTCGGACTAGCGGGGGGGCGTATGTACGAGCAGTACTTC. Protein product: CASGSVGLAGGRMYEQYF.

V and J are TRBV7-9 and TRBJ2-3; D unclear. The CDR3 is 13 amino acids. Trimming left V 1 base short and J 5 bases short, with 7 bases between. Germline CDR1 SEHNR, CDR2 FQNEAQ (reference sequence). CDR3 region: CASSLVRLDTQYF. CDR3 coding DNA: TGTGCCAGCAGCTTAGTTCGGTTAGATACGCAGTATTTT.

In its sample, this clone was seen once. V gene TRBV7-2 combines with J gene TRBJ2-1; D remains unclear. V shed 3 bases and J shed 0 bases, with 9 bases lying between them. The CDR3 consists of 15 residues. CDR1 and CDR2 (germline): SGHTA, FQGNSA. In DNA form, the CDR3 reads TGTGCCAGCAGCTTGCAACAGAGCTCCTACAATGAGCAGTTCTTC. It encodes CASSLQQSSYNEQFF.

The V call is TRBV6-5, the J call TRBJ2-5, with 8 bases that match TRBD2. The V segment lost 6 bases and the J segment 5 bases; nucleotides outside the gene matches: 11. This CDR3 has 15 amino acids. Germline V gives CDR1 MNHEY, CDR2 SVGAGI. The CDR3 DNA reads TGTGCCAGCAGGAAGGGACTAGGAGGGCGGGAGACCCAGTACTTC. Encoded protein: CASRKGLGGRETQYF.

This clone appeared once. The chain is built from TRBV2 and TRBJ1-1; weak D call: TRBD1 (5 bases). The ends were cut back, 5 bases at V and 11 bases at J, with 12 bases in the middle. This CDR3 has 11 residues. Germline CDR1 reads SNHLY; CDR2 reads FYNNEI. The chain's CDR3 is CASSWDPRAFF. CDR3 bases: TGTGCCAGCAGTTGGGACCCTCGGGCTTTCTTT.

V usage is TRBV18 and J usage is TRBJ1-2; maybe TRBD1 (5 bases). Germline V lookup: CDR1 KGHSH, CDR2 LQKENI. The CDR3 length is 14 residues. Trimming removed 3 bases at V and 8 bases at J, with 16 bases between. As DNA, the CDR3 is TGTGCCAGCTCACCCGGACGGGACTTTTGGGGCTACACCTTC. Protein sequence: CASSPGRDFWGYTF.

V and J are TRBV7-9 and TRBJ1-6; D is ambiguous. V was cut by 4 bases and J by 4 bases, with 8 bases left in between. Germline loops: CDR1 SEHNR, CDR2 FQNEAQ (reference sequence). The CDR3 sequence is 14 residues long. CDR3 residues: CASSSMDYNSPLHF. Here the CDR3 DNA reads TGTGCCAGCAGCTCTATGGATTATAATTCACCCCTCCACTTT.

With regard to this clone: A junction end diverges from the germline sequence, so it may reflect a read error. J is TRBJ2-7 and V is TRBV7-7; D possibly matches TRBD1 or TRBD2 (5 bases each). This CDR3 comprises 15 residues. CDR1 SSHAT and CDR2 FNYEAQ come from the germline V gene (reference sequence). CDR3 sequence: CASSEQRGSAYEQYF. The CDR3 nucleotides are TGTGCTAGCAGCGAACAACGGGGCTCGGCCTACGAGCAGTACTTC.

V and J are TRBV9 and TRBJ2-3; no reliable D call. Germline V gives CDR1 SGDLS, CDR2 YYNGEE. V lost 6 bases and J lost 2, with 16 bases in between. This CDR3 has 15 amino acids. The CDR3 loop is CASNPSMRVTDTQYF. CDR3 in DNA: TGTGCCAGCAACCCGTCTATGAGAGTCACAGATACGCAGTATTTT.

This rearrangement joins TRBV11-2 to TRBJ1-5, with unresolved D. V lost 2 bases and J lost 4, with 6 bases in between. The CDR3 has 13 amino acids. Looked up from germline, CDR1 is SGHAT and CDR2 is FQNNGV. Here the CDR3 reads CASSLRVNQPQHF. CDR3 bases: TGTGCCAGCAGCTTAAGGGTTAATCAGCCCCAGCATTTT.

V gene TRBV28 combines with J gene TRBJ1-6; possibly TRBD1 for D (6 bases). This CDR3 spans 14 amino acids. CDR1 and CDR2 from the germline V gene are MDHEN and SYDVKM. V shed 3 bases and J shed 11 bases, with 14 bases lying between them. The CDR3 reads CASSFRQELTPLHF. The CDR3 nucleotides read TGTGCCAGCAGTTTCCGACAGGAACTTACACCCCTCCACTTT.

J is TRBJ1-1 and V is TRBV6-5, with 7 bases that match TRBD1. The CDR3 runs to 13 residues. V lost 0 bases and J lost 8; bases outside the gene matches: 3. Looked up from germline, CDR1 is MNHEY and CDR2 is SVGAGI. CDR3 sequence: CASSYSRGLEAFF. In DNA, the CDR3 is TGTGCCAGCAGTTACTCCAGGGGGTTGGAAGCTTTCTTT.

The chain employs TRBV2 and TRBJ2-7; D might be TRBD1 (5 bases). V lost 2 bases and J lost 7, with 15 bases in between. The V gene's germline CDR1 is SNHLY and CDR2 FYNNEI. CDR3 length: 14 amino acids. The CDR3 is CASSESRTQGEQYF. The CDR3, as DNA: TGTGCCAGCAGTGAATCCAGAACCCAGGGAGAGCAGTACTTC.